This entry lists 7 T cell receptor beta chains sequenced from one sample in a study of OX40 agonist ivuxolimab in advanced cancers. Profiling relied on immunoSEQ multiplex PCR, and the TCRdb table lists in-frame clones only, not all of them. The sample has around 100,000 clones, 80% to 90% seen once; the top ten hold over 4.5%. This specimen was CD4+ or CD8+ T cells sorted from blood, taken in a trial of the OX40 agonist ivuxolimab. These receptors were collected from an adult with an advanced solid tumor such as melanoma, head and neck, liver or kidney cancer.

Only one count was recorded for this clone. J is TRBJ2-5 and V is TRBV15; D tentatively reads TRBD1 or TRBD2 (5 bases each). The CDR3 is 14 residues long. Germline values: CDR1 LNHNV, CDR2 YYDKDF (reference sequence). Trimming shortened V by 0 bases and J by 5 bases, and 10 bases separated the two germline ends. In DNA, the CDR3 is TGTGCCACCAGCAGAGACTCGGGACCGGAGACCCAGTACTTC. Translated: CATSRDSGPETQYF.

The gene calls are TRBV7-2 and TRBJ2-1; D may correspond to TRBD1 or TRBD2 (6 bases each). CDR1 and CDR2 (germline): SGHTA, FQGNSA. Between the trimmed V and J ends, which lost 5 bases and 3 bases, there was a span of 14 bases. The CDR3 sequence is 15 residues long. For the CDR3, the DNA is TGTGCCAGCAGCCGCTGGGGGGCGGACTACAATGAGCAGTTCTTC. This codes for CASSRWGADYNEQFF.

V is TRBV2 and J is TRBJ2-3; TRBD1 or TRBD2 may be the D gene (5 bases each). V was shortened by 7 bases and J by 0 bases, with 8 bases between the two germline ends. This CDR3 is 13 amino acids long. CDR1 SNHLY and CDR2 FYNNEI come from the germline V gene. The CDR3, as DNA: TGTGCCAGCAACTGGGGGAGCACAGATACGCAGTATTTT. This encodes CASNWGSTDTQYF. Looking up the rest from reference TRBV2 and TRBJ2-3 gives the full variable domain: EPEVTQTPSHQVTQMGQEVILRCVPISNHLYFYWYRQILGQKVEFLVSFYNNEISEKSEIFDDQFSVERPDGSNFTLKIRSTKLEDSAMYFCASNWGSTDTQYFGPGTRLTVL.

The chain combines TRBV6-1 with TRBJ2-7; D is ambiguous. Trimming left V 6 bases short and J 1 base short, with 7 bases between. CDR1 and CDR2 (germline): MNHNS, SASEGT. There are 12 residues in the CDR3. Written as DNA, the CDR3 is TGTGCCAGCAGAAAAGATTCCTACGAGCAGTACTTC. Its translation is CASRKDSYEQYF.

V gene TRBV20-1 combines with J gene TRBJ1-1, with no clear D. This CDR3 has 11 amino acids. CDR1 is DFQATT, CDR2 SNEGSKA, per germline (reference sequence). Trimming took 4 bases from V and 1 from J, leaving 4 bases between them. CDR3 sequence: CSATENTEAFF. Written as DNA, the CDR3 is TGCAGTGCTACAGAGAACACTGAAGCTTTCTTT.

The chain employs TRBV10-3 and TRBJ1-6, with 11 bases matching TRBD1. V lost 7 bases, J lost 10 bases, and 6 bases stayed unmatched. The germline V gene encodes CDR1 ENHRY and CDR2 SYGVKD. This CDR3 comprises 14 residues. CDR3 loop: CAIKVGQGDSPLHF. In nucleotides, the CDR3 is TGTGCCATCAAGGTGGGACAGGGGGACTCACCCCTCCACTTT.

This clone was found once. The chain recombines TRBV2 with TRBJ2-5; 14 positions agree with TRBD2. The ends lost 6 bases at V and 4 bases at J; junction bases unmatched: 7. Germline CDR1 and CDR2: SNHLY and FYNNEI. CDR3 length equals 16 residues. This CDR3 is CASRSGTSGRRETQYF. In DNA form, the CDR3 reads TGTGCCAGCAGGTCCGGGACTAGCGGGAGACGAGAGACCCAGTACTTC.